Here is one T cell receptor beta chain with its context. Its cognate antigen is unknown. These data come from a study of cytomegalovirus exposure and HLA in healthy donors. General study points: Three chains linked to CMV were shown in vitro to be specific for CMV antigens.

PCR used 60 Vbeta primers and 13 Jbeta primers. Original processing notes: As a later analysis found, there were around 86 million unique TCR beta chains, of which roughly 11 million were shared. Measured with immunoSEQ multiplex PCR; TCRdb has only the in-frame clones, and not every one. That table gives V, J and clone size, and the DNA gave D and trimming. This sample has 150,000 to 200,000 clones, with around three quarters found just once. The V gene's germline CDR1 is ENHRY and CDR2 SYGVKD. Losses at the gene ends were 6 bases for V and 2 bases for J; bases not matched to a gene: 3. The CDR3 consists of 13 residues.

This sequence originates from a man in his forties in good health and CMV-seropositive. Sequencing was performed on PBMCs. J is TRBJ2-7 and V is TRBV10-3, with 8 nucleotides matching TRBD1. CDR3 in amino acids: CAIRVQGAYEQYF. As DNA, the CDR3 is TGTGCCATCAGAGTACAGGGGGCCTACGAGCAGTACTTC.